The 17 T cell receptor beta chains below were found in one sample sequenced in a study of blood T cell repertoires in COVID-19. The data were produced by immunoSEQ multiplex PCR, yet TCRdb's version contains in-frame clones alone and is incomplete. The sample holds almost 400,000 clones; under 90% are singletons and the top ten take 1.7%. Sequencing was carried out using PBMCs or T cells enriched from blood (not recorded which). These receptor sequences come from a woman aged 30 to 39 who had recovered from COVID-19.

V is TRBV19 and J is TRBJ2-7; 8 bases map to TRBD1. CDR1 is LNHDA, CDR2 SQIVND, per germline (reference sequence). This CDR3 is 13 amino acids long. Trimming at V came to 6 bases and at J to 2 bases, leaving 3 bases not matched to a gene. CDR3 bases: TGTGCCAGTAGCCCGGGACAGGCCTACGAGCAGTACTTC. It specifies CASSPGQAYEQYF. Filled out from reference TRBV19 and TRBJ2-7, the complete variable domain reads DGGITQSPKYLFRKEGQNVTLSCEQNLNHDAMYWYRQDPGQGLRLIYYSQIVNDFQKGDIAEGYSVSREKKESFPLTVTSAQKNPTAFYLCASSPGQAYEQYFGPGTRLTVT.

This rearrangement joins TRBV6-5 to TRBJ2-1; TRBD2 matches 10 bases. The CDR3 extends over 15 amino acids. Germline CDR1 reads MNHEY; CDR2 reads SVGAGI. The V and J ends lost 6 bases and 6 bases, in that order; junction bases with no gene match: 8. In DNA form, the CDR3 reads TGTGCCAGCAGCCGGCTAGCGGGAGTTGTCAATGAGCAGTTCTTC. This gives the protein CASSRLAGVVNEQFF.

The rearrangement joins TRBV9 to TRBJ2-3, with TRBD2 matching 7 bases. The CDR3 extends over 15 amino acids. Germline V CDR1 and CDR2: SGDLS, YYNGEE. V lost 3 bases, J lost 2 bases, and 6 bases stayed unmatched. CDR3 in amino acids: CASSDQRDPTDTQYF. DNA for the CDR3: TGTGCCAGCAGCGACCAGCGGGATCCCACAGATACGCAGTATTTT.

This chain links TRBV28 with TRBJ2-1; TRBD1 agrees at 8 bases. The CDR3 runs to 16 residues. Germline CDR1 and CDR2: MDHEN and SYDVKM. V dropped 7 bases and J dropped 9; count of bases not matched to a gene: 17. The CDR3 nucleotides read TGTGCCAGCAACCTGGCCCGGGGGACAGGCTTCGGTGAGCAGTTCTTC. Residues: CASNLARGTGFGEQFF.

The chain is built from TRBV7-6 and TRBJ1-6, with D uncertain. This CDR3 comprises 14 residues. Germline V gene sequence: CDR1 SGHVS, CDR2 FNYEAQ. Trimming shortened V by 4 bases and J by 7 bases, and 11 bases separated the two germline ends. Here the CDR3 reads CASSSELGNSPLHF. The DNA for the CDR3 is TGTGCCAGCAGCTCCGAACTAGGGAATTCACCCCTCCACTTT.

V is TRBV27 and J is TRBJ2-7; 13 nucleotides match TRBD2. V trimming: 3 bases; J trimming: 3 bases; junction bases outside the gene matches: 5. Germline-derived CDR1 and CDR2 are MNHEY and SMNVEV (reference sequence). There are 16 residues in the CDR3. The DNA for the CDR3 is TGTGCCAGCAGTTTTGGGACTAGCGGGACCCTCTACGAGCAGTACTTC. Translating it yields CASSFGTSGTLYEQYF.

This clone was observed once. The rearrangement uses TRBV28 and TRBJ1-2; 11 nucleotides align to TRBD1. V shed 10 bases and J 8 bases; nucleotides not matched to a gene: 15. The V gene's germline CDR1 is MDHEN and CDR2 SYDVKM. CDR3 length: 15 amino acids. The CDR3 DNA is TGTGCCATCAACGGACAGGGGGCGCAAATAGGAGGCTACACCTTC. Its translation is CAINGQGAQIGGYTF.

The rearrangement links TRBV27 to TRBJ1-1, with 9 bases aligning to TRBD1. The CDR3 has 14 residues. J gave up 5 bases and V 4 bases, and 5 bases lay outside the gene matches. CDR1 is MNHEY and CDR2 is SMNVEV in the germline V gene (reference sequence). Written as DNA, the CDR3 is TGTGCCAGCAGTTACACAGGGGGCCGGACTGAAGCTTTCTTT. This encodes CASSYTGGRTEAFF.

This clone was seen only a few times. The chain combines TRBV10-3 with TRBJ2-1; 7 bases match TRBD2. The germline V gene encodes CDR1 ENHRY and CDR2 SYGVKD. The J segment lost 0 bases and the V segment lost 2 bases, leaving 1 base of the junction unmatched. The CDR3 extends over 15 amino acids. CDR3 loop: CAISESGASYNEQFF. CDR3 DNA: TGTGCCATCAGTGAGAGCGGGGCCTCCTACAATGAGCAGTTCTTC.

The CDR3 here is CASSQGSRNTEAFF. CDR3 bases: TGTGCCAGCAGCCAGGGCAGCAGGAACACTGAAGCTTTCTTT. The chain links TRBV16 to TRBJ1-1; no clear D gene. Trimming cost V 3 bases and J 1 base, with 9 bases left between them. The CDR3 spans 14 residues. Germline values: CDR1 KGHSY, CDR2 FQNENV.

This chain connects TRBV18 to TRBJ1-1, with 10 positions matching TRBD1. Per the germline V gene, CDR1 is KGHSH and CDR2 is LQKENI. The CDR3 loop spans 12 amino acids. The V and J ends lost 0 bases and 11 bases, in that order; junction bases with no gene match: 0. This chain's CDR3 is CASSPPGQGAFF. CDR3 sequence (DNA): TGTGCCAGCTCACCACCGGGACAGGGGGCTTTCTTT.

V usage is TRBV6-6 and J usage is TRBJ1-4; D remains ambiguous. There are 14 residues in the CDR3. V lost 7 bases to trimming and J lost 0 bases, with 9 bases between them. Per germline, CDR1 MNHNY and CDR2 SVGAGI (reference sequence). CDR3 coding DNA: TGTGCCAGCACCCCATCAGCAACTAATGAAAAACTGTTTTTT. It is translated as CASTPSATNEKLFF.

This sequence joins TRBV6-5 and TRBJ1-6; the D gene is possibly TRBD1 (6 bases). The CDR3 loop spans 14 amino acids. Germline V gene sequence: CDR1 MNHEY, CDR2 SVGAGI. V was trimmed by 7 bases and J by 7 bases, leaving 14 bases between them. CDR3 sequence: CASIWGLNNSPLHF. For the CDR3, the DNA is TGTGCCAGCATCTGGGGGCTAAACAATTCACCCCTCCACTTT.

V gene TRBV9 combines with J gene TRBJ2-7, with D perhaps TRBD2 (6 bases). Per the germline V gene, CDR1 is SGDLS and CDR2 is YYNGEE. The CDR3 contains 15 residues. V was trimmed by 0 bases and J by 1 base, leaving 11 bases between them. CDR3 DNA sequence: TGTGCCAGCAGCGTAGGGGGGGAGGCTTCCTACGAGCAGTACTTC. This sequence encodes CASSVGGEASYEQYF.

This CDR3 reads CASSSGQGRTNQPQHF. The CDR3, as DNA: TGTGCCAGCAGTTCCGGACAGGGGAGAACCAATCAGCCCCAGCATTTT. The chain links TRBV6-2 or TRBV6-3 to TRBJ1-5, with 9 positions matching TRBD1. This CDR3 spans 16 amino acids. Germline CDR1 and CDR2: MNHEY and SVGEGT. The J segment lost 3 bases and the V segment lost 4 bases, leaving 7 bases of the junction unmatched.

The chain links TRBV7-2 to TRBJ1-1; perhaps TRBD1 as D (5 bases). Deletions cut 3 bases from V and 1 base from J, with 9 bases between. Per the germline V gene, CDR1 is SGHTA and CDR2 is FQGNSA. The CDR3 has 14 amino acids. The chain's CDR3 is CASSFDRRNTEAFF. The CDR3 DNA follows: TGTGCCAGCAGCTTTGACAGAAGGAACACTGAAGCTTTCTTT.

The chain joins TRBV4-1 to TRBJ2-7; 7 positions match TRBD1. With 4 bases clipped from V and 0 bases from J, the junction kept 3 bases outside the gene matches. The CDR3 has 14 residues. CDR1 and CDR2 from the germline V gene are MGHRA and YSYEKL. The CDR3 DNA follows: TGCGCCAGCAGCCCTGGACAGGACTCCTACGAGCAGTACTTC. Amino acid sequence: CASSPGQDSYEQYF.